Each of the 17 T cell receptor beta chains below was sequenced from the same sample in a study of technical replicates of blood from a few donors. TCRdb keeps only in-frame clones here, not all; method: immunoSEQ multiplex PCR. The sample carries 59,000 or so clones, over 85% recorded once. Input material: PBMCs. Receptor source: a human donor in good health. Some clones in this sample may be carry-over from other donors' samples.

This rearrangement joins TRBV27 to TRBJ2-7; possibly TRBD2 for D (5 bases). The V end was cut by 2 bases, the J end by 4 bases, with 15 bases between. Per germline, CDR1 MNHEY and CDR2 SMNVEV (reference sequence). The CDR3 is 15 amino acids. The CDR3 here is CASSLVRAEGYEQYF. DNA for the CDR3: TGTGCCAGCAGTTTAGTAAGGGCCGAGGGATACGAGCAGTACTTC.

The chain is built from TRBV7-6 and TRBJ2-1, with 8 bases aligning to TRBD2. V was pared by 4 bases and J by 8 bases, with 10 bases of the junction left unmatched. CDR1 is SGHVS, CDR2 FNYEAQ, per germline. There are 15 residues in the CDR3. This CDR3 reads CASSWTGTRSDEQFF. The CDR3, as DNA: TGTGCCAGCAGCTGGACCGGGACTAGGTCGGATGAGCAGTTCTTC.

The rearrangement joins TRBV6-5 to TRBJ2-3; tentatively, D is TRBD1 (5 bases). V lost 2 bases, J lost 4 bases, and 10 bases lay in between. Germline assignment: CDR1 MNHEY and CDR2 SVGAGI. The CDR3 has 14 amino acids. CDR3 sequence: CASSYDSEPDTQYF. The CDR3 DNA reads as TGTGCCAGCAGTTACGACAGCGAGCCAGATACGCAGTATTTT.

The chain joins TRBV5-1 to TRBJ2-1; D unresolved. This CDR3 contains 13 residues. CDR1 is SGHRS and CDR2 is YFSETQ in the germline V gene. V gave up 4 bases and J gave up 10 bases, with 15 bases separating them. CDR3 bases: TGCGCCAGCAGCCCCTACGAACCACAGGAGCAGTTCTTC. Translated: CASSPYEPQEQFF.

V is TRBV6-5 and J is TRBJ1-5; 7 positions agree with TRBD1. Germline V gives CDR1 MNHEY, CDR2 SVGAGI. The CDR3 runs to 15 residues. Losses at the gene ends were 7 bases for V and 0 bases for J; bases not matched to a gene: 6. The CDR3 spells CASKGQPNSNQPQHF. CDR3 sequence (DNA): TGTGCCAGCAAGGGACAGCCAAATAGCAATCAGCCCCAGCATTTT.

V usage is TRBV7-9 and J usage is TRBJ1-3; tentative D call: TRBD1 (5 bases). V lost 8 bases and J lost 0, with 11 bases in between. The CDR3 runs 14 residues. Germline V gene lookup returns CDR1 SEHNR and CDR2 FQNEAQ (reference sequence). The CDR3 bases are TGTGCCAGCCCACAGGCCCGCTCTGGAAACACCATATATTTT. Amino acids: CASPQARSGNTIYF.

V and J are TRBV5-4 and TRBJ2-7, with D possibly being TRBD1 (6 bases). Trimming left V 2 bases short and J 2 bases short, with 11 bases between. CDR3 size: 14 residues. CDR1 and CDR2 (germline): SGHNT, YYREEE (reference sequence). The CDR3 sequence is CASSFIDRTYEQYF. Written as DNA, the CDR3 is TGTGCCAGCAGCTTTATTGACAGGACCTACGAGCAGTACTTC. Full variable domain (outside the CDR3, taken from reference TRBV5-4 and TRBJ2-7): ETGVTQSPTHLIKTRGQQVTLRCSSQSGHNTVSWYQQALGQGPQFIFQYYREEENGRGNFPPRFSGLQFPNYSSELNVNALELDDSALYLCASSFIDRTYEQYFGPGTRLTVT.

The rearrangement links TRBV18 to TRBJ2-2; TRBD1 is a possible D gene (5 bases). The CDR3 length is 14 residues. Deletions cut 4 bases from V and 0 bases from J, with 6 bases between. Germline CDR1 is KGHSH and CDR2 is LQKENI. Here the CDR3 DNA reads TGTGCCAGCTCACGACAGACGAACACCGGGGAGCTGTTTTTT. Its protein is CASSRQTNTGELFF.

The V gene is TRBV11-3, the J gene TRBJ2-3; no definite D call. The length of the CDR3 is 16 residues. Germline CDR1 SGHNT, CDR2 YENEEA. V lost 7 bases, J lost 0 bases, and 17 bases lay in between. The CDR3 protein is CASTRVGFTSTDTQYF. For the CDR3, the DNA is TGTGCCAGCACCCGGGTAGGTTTTACTAGCACAGATACGCAGTATTTT.

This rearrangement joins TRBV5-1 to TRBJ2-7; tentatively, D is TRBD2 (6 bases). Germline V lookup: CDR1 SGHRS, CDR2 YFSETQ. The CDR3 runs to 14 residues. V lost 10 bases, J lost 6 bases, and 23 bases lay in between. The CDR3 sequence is CAARANPKGGEQYF. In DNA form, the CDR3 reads TGCGCCGCGAGGGCTAACCCCAAGGGAGGCGAGCAGTACTTC.

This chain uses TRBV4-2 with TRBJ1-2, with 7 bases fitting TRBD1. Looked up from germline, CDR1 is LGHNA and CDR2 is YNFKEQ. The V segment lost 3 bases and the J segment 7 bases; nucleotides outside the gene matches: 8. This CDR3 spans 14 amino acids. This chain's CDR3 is CASSHLGQSSGYTF. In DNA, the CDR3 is TGTGCCAGCAGCCACCTGGGACAGAGCAGTGGCTACACCTTC.

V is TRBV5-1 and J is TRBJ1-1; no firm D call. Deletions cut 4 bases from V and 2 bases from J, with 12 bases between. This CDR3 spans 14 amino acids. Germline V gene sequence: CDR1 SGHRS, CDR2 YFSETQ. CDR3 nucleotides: TGCGCCAGCAGCCGTGAAGCAGGTAACACTGAAGCTTTCTTT. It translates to CASSREAGNTEAFF.

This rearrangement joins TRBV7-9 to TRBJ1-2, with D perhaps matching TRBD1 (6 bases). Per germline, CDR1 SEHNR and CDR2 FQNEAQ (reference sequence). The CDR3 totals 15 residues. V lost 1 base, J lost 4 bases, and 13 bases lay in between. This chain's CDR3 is CASSLETLGGYGYTF. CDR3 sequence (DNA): TGTGCCAGCAGCTTAGAAACTCTAGGGGGCTATGGCTACACCTTC. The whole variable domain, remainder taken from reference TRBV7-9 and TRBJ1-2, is DTGVSQNPRHKITKRGQNVTFRCDPISEHNRLYWYRQTLGQGPEFLTYFQNEAQLEKSRLLSDRFSAERPKGSFSTLEIQRTEQGDSAMYLCASSLETLGGYGYTFGSGTRLTVV.

The CDR3 protein is CASSSGTSGAGTDTQYF. The CDR3 nucleotides are TGTGCCAGCAGCTCGGGGACTAGCGGGGCAGGGACAGATACGCAGTATTTT. The rearrangement links TRBV11-3 to TRBJ2-3; 13 bases are a match to TRBD2. V was clipped by 4 bases and J by 3 bases; unmatched bases: 7. Germline V gives CDR1 SGHNT, CDR2 YENEEA. This CDR3 is 17 amino acids long.

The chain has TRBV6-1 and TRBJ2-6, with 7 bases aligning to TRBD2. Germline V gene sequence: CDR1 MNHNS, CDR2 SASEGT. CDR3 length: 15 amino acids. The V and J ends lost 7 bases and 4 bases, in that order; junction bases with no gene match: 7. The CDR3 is CASTRAGYGANVLTF. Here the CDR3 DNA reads TGTGCCAGCACCCGAGCGGGGTACGGGGCCAACGTCCTGACTTTC.

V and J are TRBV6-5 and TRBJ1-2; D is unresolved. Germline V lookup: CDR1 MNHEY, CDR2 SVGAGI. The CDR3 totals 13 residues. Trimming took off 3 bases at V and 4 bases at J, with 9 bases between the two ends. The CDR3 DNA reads TGTGCCAGCAGTTATAGGGCGGGCTATGGCTACACCTTC. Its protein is CASSYRAGYGYTF.

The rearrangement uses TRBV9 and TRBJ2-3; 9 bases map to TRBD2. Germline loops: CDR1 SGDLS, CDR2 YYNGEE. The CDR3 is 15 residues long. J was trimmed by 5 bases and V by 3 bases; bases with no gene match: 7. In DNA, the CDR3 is TGTGCCAGCAGCGCAATAGCGGGGGTTGGAGATACGCAGTATTTT. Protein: CASSAIAGVGDTQYF.